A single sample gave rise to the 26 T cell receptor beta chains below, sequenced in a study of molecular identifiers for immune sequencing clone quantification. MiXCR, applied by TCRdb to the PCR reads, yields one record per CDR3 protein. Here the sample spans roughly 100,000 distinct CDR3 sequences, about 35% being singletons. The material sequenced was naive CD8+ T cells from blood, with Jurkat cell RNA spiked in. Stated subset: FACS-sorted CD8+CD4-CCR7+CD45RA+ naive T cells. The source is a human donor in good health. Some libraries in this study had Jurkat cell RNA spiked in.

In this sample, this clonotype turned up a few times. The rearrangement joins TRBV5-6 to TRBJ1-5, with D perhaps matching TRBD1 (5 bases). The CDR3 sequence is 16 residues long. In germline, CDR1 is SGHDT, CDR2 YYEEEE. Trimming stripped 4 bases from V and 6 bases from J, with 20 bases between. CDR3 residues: CASSQGGAGTSQPQHF. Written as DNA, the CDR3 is TGTGCCAGCAGCCAGGGCGGGGCGGGTACCAGTCAGCCCCAGCATTTT.

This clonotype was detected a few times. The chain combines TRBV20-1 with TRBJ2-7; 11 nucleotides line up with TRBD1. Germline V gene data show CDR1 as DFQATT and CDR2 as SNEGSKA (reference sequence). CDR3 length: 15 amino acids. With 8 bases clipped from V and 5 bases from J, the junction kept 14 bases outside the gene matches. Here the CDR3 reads CSTPRGGQGANEQYF. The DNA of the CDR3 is TGCAGTACCCCTCGGGGAGGACAGGGGGCTAACGAGCAGTACTTC.

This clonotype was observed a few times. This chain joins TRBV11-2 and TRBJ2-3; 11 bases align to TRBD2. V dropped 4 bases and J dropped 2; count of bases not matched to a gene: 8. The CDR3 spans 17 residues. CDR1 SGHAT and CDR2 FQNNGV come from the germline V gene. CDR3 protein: CASSSSRLAGFTDTQYF. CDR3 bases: TGTGCCAGCAGCTCCTCCCGACTAGCGGGGTTCACAGATACGCAGTATTTT.

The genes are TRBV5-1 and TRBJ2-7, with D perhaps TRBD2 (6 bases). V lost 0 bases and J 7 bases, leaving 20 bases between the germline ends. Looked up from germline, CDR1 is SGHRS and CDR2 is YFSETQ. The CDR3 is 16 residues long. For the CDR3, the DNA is TGCGCCAGCAGCTTGGGGTTTTTGGGGGGTCCTCTGGAGCAGTACTTC. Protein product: CASSLGFLGGPLEQYF. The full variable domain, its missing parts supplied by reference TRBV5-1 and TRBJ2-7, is KAGVTQTPRYLIKTRGQQVTLSCSPISGHRSVSWYQQTPGQGLQFLFEYFSETQRNKGNFPGRFSGRQFSNSRSEMNVSTLELGDSALYLCASSLGFLGGPLEQYFGPGTRLTVT.

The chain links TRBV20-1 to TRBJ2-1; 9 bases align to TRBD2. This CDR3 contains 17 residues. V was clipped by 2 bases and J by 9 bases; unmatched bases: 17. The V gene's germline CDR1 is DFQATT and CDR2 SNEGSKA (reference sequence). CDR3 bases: TGCAGTGCTAGACCCTCTAGCGGGACGGTTAAGGTGGGTGAGCAGTTCTTC. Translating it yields CSARPSSGTVKVGEQFF.

The CDR3 sequence is CASSLGVNEQFF. The CDR3 DNA sequence: TGTGCCAGTAGTCTGGGGGTCAATGAGCAGTTCTTC. J is TRBJ2-1 and V is TRBV19; either TRBD1 or TRBD2 may fit D (5 bases each). V shed 5 bases and J shed 6 bases, with 8 bases lying between them. Germline V gene data show CDR1 as LNHDA and CDR2 as SQIVND (reference sequence). The CDR3 is 12 amino acids.

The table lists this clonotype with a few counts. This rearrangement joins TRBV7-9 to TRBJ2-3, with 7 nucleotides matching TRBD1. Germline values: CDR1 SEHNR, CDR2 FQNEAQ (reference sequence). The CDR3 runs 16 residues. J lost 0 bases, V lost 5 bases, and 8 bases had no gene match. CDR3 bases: TGTGCCAGCAGCCCCAATCAGGGACAGAGCACAGATACGCAGTATTTT. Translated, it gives CASSPNQGQSTDTQYF.

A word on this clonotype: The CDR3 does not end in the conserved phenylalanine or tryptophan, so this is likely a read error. The CDR3 bases are TGTGCCAGCAGTTTCCAACGGGAGGGCCTGTACGAGCAGTACCTC. Protein sequence: CASSFQREGLYEQYL. The chain recombines TRBV28 with TRBJ2-7, with 8 bases lining up with TRBD2. The V gene end was trimmed by 3 bases and the J gene end by 4 bases; junction bases not matched to a gene: 8. Germline V gene sequence: CDR1 MDHEN, CDR2 SYDVKM. The CDR3 covers 15 residues.

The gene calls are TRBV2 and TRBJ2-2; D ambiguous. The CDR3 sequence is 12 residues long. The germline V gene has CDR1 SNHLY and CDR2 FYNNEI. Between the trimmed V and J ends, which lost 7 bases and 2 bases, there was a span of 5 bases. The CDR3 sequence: CASILNTGELFF. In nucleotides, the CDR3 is TGTGCCAGCATCCTCAACACCGGGGAGCTGTTTTTT.

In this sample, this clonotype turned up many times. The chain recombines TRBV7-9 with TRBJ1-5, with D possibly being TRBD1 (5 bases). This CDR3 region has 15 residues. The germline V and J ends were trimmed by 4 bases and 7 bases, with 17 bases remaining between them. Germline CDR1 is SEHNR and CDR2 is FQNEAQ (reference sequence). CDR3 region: CASSSDSPGRQPQHF. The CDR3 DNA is TGTGCCAGCAGCTCCGACAGCCCCGGACGGCAGCCCCAGCATTTT.

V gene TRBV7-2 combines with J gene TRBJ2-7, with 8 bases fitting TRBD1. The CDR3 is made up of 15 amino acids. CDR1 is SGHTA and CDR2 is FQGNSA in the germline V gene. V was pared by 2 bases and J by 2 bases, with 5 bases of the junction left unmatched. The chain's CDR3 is CASSLFRDRTYEQYF. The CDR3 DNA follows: TGTGCCAGCAGCTTATTTCGGGACAGGACCTACGAGCAGTACTTC. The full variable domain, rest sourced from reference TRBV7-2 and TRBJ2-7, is GAGVSQSPSNKVTEKGKDVELRCDPISGHTALYWYRQSLGQGLEFLIYFQGNSAPDKSGLPSDRFSAERTGGSVSTLTIQRTQQEDSAVYLCASSLFRDRTYEQYFGPGTRLTVT.

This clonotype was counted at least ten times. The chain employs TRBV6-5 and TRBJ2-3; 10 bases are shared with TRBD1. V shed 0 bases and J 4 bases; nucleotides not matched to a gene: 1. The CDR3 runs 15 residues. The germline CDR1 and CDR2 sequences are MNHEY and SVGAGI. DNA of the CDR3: TGTGCCAGCAGTTACTCCGGGACAGGGGCAGATACGCAGTATTTT. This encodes CASSYSGTGADTQYF.

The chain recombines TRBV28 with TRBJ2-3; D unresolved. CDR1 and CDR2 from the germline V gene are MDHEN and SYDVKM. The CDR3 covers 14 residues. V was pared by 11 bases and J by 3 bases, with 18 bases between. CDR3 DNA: TGTGCCCGCCCTCCGAGCCTCGAAACAGATACGCAGTATTTT. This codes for CARPPSLETDTQYF.

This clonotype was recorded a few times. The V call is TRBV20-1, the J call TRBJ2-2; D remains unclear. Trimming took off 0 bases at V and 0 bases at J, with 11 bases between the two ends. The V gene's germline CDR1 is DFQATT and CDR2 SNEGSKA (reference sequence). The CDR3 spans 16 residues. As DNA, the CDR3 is TGCAGTGCTAGAGATTTATTGACGGCGAACACCGGGGAGCTGTTTTTT. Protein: CSARDLLTANTGELFF.

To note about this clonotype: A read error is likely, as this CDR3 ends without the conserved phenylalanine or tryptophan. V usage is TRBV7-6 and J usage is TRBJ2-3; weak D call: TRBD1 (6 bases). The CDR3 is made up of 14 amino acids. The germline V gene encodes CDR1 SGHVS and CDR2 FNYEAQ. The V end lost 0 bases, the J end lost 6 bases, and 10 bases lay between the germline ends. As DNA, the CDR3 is TGTGCCAGCAGCTTAGCGGCAGGGGCGGATACGCAGTATATT. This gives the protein CASSLAAGADTQYI.

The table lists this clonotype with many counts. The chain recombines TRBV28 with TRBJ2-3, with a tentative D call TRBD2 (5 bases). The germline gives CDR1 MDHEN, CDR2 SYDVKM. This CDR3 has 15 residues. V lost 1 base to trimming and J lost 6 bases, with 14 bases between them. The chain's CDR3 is CASSLLALAGDTQYF. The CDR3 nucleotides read TGTGCCAGCAGTTTATTGGCCCTAGCCGGCGATACGCAGTATTTT.

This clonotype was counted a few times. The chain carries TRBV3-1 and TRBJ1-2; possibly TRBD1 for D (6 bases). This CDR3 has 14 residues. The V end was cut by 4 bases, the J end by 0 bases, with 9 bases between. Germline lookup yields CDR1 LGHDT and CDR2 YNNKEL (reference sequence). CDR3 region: CASSPTGANYGYTF. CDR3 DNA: TGTGCCAGCAGCCCGACAGGAGCTAACTATGGCTACACCTTC.

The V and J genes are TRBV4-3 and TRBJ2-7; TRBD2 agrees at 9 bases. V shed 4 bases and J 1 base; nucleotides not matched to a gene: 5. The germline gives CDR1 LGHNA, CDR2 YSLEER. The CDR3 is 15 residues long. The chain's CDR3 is CASSRAGGASYEQYF. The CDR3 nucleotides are TGCGCCAGCAGCCGGGCGGGAGGGGCATCCTACGAGCAGTACTTC.

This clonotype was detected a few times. CDR3 nucleotides: TGTGCCAGCAGTGAAAGGCTAGCGACCTACGAGCAGTACTTC. Its translation: CASSERLATYEQYF. The chain recombines TRBV2 with TRBJ2-7, with D maybe TRBD2 (6 bases). This CDR3 contains 14 residues. Trimming stripped 2 bases from V and 2 bases from J, with 10 bases between. Germline CDR1 is SNHLY and CDR2 is FYNNEI.

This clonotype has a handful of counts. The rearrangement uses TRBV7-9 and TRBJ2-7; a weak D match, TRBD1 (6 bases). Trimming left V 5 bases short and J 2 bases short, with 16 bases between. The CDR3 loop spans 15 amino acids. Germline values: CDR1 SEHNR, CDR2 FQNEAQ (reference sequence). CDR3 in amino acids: CASSPIADRTYEQYF. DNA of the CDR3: TGTGCCAGCAGCCCCATTGCGGACAGAACCTACGAGCAGTACTTC. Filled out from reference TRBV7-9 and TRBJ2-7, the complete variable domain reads DTGVSQNPRHKITKRGQNVTFRCDPISEHNRLYWYRQTLGQGPEFLTYFQNEAQLEKSRLLSDRFSAERPKGSFSTLEIQRTEQGDSAMYLCASSPIADRTYEQYFGPGTRLTVT.

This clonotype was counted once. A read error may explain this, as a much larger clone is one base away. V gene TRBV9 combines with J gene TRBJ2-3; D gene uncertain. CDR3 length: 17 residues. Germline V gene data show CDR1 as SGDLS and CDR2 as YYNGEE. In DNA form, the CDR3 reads TGTGCCTGCAGCGCGCCACACAGTGCCTTTCTCACAGATACGCAGTATTTT. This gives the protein CACSAPHSAFLTDTQYF. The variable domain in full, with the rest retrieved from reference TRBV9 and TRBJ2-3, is DSGVTQTPKHLITATGQRVTLRCSPRSGDLSVYWYQQSLDQGLQFLIQYYNGEERAKGNILERFSAQQFPDLHSELNLSSLELGDSALYFCACSAPHSAFLTDTQYFGPGTRLTVL.

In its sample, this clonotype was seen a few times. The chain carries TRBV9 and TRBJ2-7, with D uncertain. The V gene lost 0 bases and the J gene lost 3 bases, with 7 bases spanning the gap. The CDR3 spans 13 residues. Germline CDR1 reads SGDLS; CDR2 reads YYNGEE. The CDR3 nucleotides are TGTGCCAGCAGCGTAGTACCAGACTACGAGCAGTACTTC. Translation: CASSVVPDYEQYF.

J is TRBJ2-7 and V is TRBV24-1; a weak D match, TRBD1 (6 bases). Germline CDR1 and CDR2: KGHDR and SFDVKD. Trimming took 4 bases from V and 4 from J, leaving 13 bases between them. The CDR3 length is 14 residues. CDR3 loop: CATSEQGIWYEQYF. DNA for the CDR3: TGTGCCACCAGTGAACAGGGAATTTGGTACGAGCAGTACTTC.

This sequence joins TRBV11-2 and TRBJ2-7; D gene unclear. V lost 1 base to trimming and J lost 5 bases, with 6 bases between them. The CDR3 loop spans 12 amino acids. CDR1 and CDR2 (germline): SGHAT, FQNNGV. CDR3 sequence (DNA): TGTGCCAGCAGCTTAGCCCCTCACGAGCAGTACTTC. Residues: CASSLAPHEQYF.

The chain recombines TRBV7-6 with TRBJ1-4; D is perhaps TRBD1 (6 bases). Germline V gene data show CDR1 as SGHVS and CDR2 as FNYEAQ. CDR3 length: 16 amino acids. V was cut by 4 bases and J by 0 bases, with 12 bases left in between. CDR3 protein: CASSSRGRATNEKLFF. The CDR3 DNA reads TGTGCCAGCAGCTCCAGGGGTAGGGCAACTAATGAAAAACTGTTTTTT.

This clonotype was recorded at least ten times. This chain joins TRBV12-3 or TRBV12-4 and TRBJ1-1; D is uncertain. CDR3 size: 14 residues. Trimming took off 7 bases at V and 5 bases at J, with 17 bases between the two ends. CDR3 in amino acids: CASIDGVMVTEAFF. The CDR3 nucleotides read TGTGCCAGCATCGACGGGGTAATGGTTACTGAAGCTTTCTTT.